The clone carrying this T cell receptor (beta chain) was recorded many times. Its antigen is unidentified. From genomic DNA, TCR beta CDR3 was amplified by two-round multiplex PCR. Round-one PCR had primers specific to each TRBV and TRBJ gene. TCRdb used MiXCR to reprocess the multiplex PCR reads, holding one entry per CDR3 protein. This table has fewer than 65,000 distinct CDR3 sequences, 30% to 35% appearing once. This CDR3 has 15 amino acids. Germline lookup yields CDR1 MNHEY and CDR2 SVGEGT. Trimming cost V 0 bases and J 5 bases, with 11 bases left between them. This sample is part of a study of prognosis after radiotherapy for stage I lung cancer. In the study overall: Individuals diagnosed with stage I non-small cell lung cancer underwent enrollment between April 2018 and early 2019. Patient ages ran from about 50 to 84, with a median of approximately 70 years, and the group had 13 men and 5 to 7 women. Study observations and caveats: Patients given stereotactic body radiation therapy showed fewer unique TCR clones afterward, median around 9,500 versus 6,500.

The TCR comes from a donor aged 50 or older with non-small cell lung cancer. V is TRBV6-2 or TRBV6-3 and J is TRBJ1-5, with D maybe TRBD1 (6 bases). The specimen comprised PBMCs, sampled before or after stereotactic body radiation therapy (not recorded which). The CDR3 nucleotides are TGTGCCAGCAGTTACTCGAACAGGGTCCATCAGCCCCAGCATTTT. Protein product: CASSYSNRVHQPQHF.